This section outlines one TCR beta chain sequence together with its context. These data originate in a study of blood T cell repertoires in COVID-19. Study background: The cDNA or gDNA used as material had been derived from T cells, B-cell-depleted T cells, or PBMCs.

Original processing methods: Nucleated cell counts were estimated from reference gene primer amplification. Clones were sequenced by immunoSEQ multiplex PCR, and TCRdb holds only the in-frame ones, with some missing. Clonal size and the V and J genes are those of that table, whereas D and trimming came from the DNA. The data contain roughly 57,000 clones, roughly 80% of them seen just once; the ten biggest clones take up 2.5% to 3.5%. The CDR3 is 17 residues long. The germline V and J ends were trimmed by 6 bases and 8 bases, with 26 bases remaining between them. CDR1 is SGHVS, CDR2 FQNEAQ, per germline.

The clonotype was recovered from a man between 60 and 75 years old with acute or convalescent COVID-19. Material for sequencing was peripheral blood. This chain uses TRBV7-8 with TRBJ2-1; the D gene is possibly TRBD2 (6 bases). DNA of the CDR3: TGTGCCAGCAGTCAGAAAGGAGGTTCCGGGGGAGCGTATGAGCAGTTCTTC. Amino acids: CASSQKGGSGGAYEQFF.